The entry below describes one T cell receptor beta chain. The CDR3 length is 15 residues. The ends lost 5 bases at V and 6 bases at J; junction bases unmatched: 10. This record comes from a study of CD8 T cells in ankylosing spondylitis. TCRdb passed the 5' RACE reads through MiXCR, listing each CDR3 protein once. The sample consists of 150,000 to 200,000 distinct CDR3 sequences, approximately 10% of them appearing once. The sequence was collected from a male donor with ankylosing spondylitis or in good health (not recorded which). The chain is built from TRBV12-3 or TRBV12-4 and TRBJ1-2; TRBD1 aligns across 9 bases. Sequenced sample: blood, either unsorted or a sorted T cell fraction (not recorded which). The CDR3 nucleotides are TGTGCCAGCAGTAAGGGACAGGGAATGGCTGATGGCTACACCTTC. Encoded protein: CASSKGQGMADGYTF.